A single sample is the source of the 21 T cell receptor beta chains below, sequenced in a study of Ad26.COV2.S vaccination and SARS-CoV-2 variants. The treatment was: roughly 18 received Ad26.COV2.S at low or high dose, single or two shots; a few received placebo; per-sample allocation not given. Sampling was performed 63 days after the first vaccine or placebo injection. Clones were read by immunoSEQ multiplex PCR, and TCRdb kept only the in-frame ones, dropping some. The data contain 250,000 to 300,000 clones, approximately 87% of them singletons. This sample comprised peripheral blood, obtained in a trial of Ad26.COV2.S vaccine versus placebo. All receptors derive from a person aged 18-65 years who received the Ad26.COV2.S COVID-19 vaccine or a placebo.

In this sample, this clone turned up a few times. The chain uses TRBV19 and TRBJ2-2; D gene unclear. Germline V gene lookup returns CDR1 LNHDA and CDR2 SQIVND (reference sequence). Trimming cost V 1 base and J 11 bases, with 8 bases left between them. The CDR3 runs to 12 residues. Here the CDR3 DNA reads TGTGCCAGTAGTATAGGGCTGACAGAGCTGTTTTTT. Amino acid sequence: CASSIGLTELFF.

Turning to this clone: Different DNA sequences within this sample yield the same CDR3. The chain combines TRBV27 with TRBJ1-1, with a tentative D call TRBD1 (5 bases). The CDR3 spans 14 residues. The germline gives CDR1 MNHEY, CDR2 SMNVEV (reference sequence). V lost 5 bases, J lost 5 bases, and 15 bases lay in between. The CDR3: CASSPRDGGTEAFF. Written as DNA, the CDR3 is TGTGCCAGCAGTCCCCGGGACGGAGGAACTGAAGCTTTCTTT.

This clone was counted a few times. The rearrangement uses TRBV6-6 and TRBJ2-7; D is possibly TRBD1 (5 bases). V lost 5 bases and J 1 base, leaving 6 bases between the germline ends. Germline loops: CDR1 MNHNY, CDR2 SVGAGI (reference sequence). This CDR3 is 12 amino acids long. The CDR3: CASSRQSYEQYF. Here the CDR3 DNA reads TGTGCCAGCAGTAGACAGTCCTACGAGCAGTACTTC.

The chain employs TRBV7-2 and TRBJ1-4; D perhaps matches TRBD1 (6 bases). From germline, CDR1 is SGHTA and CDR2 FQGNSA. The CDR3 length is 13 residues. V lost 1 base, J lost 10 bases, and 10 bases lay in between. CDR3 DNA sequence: TGTGCCAGCAGCTTAGGGACAGATACAAAACTGTTTTTT. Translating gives CASSLGTDTKLFF.

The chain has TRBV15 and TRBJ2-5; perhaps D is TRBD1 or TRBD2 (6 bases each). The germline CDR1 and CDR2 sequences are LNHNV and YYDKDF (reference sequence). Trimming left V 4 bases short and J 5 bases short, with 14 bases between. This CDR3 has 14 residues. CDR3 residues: CATSIGGRSETQYF. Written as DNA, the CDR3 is TGTGCCACCAGCATAGGGGGGAGGTCGGAGACCCAGTACTTC.

Written as DNA, the CDR3 is TGCGCCAGGGGGGTGGCGAGCGGGAGGGCCTACGAGCAGTACTTC. This encodes CARGVASGRAYEQYF. The chain combines TRBV4-1 with TRBJ2-7; TRBD2 matches 10 bases. In germline, CDR1 is MGHRA, CDR2 YSYEKL. The CDR3 length is 15 residues. The junction had 10 bases not matched to a gene; V was cut back by 9 bases and J by 2 bases.

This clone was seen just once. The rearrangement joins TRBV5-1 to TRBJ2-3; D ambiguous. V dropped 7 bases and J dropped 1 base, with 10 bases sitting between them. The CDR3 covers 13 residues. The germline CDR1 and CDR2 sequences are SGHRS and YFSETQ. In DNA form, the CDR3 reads TGCGCCAGCGCGAATGGGGGCACAGATACGCAGTATTTT. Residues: CASANGGTDTQYF.

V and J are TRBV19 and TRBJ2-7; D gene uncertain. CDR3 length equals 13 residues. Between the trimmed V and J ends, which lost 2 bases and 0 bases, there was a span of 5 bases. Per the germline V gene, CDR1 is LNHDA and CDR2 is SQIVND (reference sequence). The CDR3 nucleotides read TGTGCCAGTAGTATAAGCACCTCCTACGAGCAGTACTTC. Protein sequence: CASSISTSYEQYF.

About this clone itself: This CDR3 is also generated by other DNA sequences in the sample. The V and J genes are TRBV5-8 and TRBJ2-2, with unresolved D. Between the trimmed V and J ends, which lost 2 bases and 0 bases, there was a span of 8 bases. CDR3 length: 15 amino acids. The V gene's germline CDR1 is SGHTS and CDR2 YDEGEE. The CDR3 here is CASSLVGANTGELFF. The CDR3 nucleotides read TGTGCCAGCAGCTTAGTAGGCGCGAACACCGGGGAGCTGTTTTTT.

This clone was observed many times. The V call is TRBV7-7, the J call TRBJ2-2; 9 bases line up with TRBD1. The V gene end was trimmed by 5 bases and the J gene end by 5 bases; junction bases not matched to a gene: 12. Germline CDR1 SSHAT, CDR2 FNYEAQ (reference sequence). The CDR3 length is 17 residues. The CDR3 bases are TGTGCCAGCAGCCAAACCGTCGACAGGGGGAGGACCGGGGAGCTGTTTTTT. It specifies CASSQTVDRGRTGELFF.

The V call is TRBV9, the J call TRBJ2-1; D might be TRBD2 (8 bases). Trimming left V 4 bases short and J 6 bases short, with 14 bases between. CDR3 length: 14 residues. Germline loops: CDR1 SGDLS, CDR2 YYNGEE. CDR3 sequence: CASSPQGTSNEQFF. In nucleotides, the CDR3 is TGTGCCAGCAGCCCACAGGGGACTAGCAATGAGCAGTTCTTC. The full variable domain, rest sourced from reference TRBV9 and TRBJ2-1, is DSGVTQTPKHLITATGQRVTLRCSPRSGDLSVYWYQQSLDQGLQFLIQYYNGEERAKGNILERFSAQQFPDLHSELNLSSLELGDSALYFCASSPQGTSNEQFFGPGTRLTVL.

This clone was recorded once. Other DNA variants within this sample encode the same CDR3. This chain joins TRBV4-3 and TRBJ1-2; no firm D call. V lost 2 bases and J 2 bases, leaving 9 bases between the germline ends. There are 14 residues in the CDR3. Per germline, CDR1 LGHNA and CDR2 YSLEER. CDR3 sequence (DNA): TGCGCCAGCAGCCAATCCACGAAAAACTATGGCTACACCTTC. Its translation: CASSQSTKNYGYTF.

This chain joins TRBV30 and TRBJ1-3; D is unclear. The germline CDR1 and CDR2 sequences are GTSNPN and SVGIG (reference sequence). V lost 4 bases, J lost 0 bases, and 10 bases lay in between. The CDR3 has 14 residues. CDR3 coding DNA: TGTGCCTGGAATGCTGGCAGCTCTGGAAACACCATATATTTT. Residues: CAWNAGSSGNTIYF.

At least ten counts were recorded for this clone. The CDR3 here is CAGGQGSGTEAFF. DNA for the CDR3: TGTGCCGGGGGACAGGGTTCGGGCACTGAAGCTTTCTTT. The chain carries TRBV11-2 and TRBJ1-1; 9 bases line up with TRBD1. Trimming at V came to 11 bases and at J to 4 bases, leaving 8 bases not matched to a gene. The V gene's germline CDR1 is SGHAT and CDR2 FQNNGV. There are 13 residues in the CDR3.

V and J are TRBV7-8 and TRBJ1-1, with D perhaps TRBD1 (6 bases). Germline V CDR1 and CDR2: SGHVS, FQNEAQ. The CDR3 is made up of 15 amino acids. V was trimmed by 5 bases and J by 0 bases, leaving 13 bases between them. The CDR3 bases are TGTGCCAGCAGCCCGGGACATCCGGTGAACACTGAAGCTTTCTTT. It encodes CASSPGHPVNTEAFF. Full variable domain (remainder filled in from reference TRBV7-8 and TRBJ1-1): GAGVSQSPRYKVAKRGQDVALRCDPISGHVSLFWYQQALGQGPEFLTYFQNEAQLDKSGLPSDRFFAERPEGSVSTLKIQRTQQEDSAVYLCASSPGHPVNTEAFFGQGTRLTVV.

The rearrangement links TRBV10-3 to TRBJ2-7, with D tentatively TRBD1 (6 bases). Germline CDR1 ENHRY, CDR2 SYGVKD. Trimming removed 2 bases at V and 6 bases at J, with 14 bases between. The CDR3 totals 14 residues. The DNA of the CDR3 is TGTGCCATCAGTGAGGTTCAGGGGTACGGCGAGCAGTACTTC. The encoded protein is CAISEVQGYGEQYF.

The CDR3 loop reads CASHPADSYNEQFF. Written as DNA, the CDR3 is TGTGCCAGCCACCCGGCAGATTCCTACAATGAGCAGTTCTTC. The rearrangement uses TRBV6-6 and TRBJ2-1; D remains unclear. This CDR3 region has 14 residues. The V gene lost 8 bases and the J gene lost 1 base, with 12 bases spanning the gap. Germline V CDR1 and CDR2: MNHNY, SVGAGI (reference sequence).

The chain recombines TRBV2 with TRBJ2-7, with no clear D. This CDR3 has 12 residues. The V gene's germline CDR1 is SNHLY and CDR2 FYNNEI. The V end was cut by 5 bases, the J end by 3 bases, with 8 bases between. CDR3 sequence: CASSHNDYEQYF. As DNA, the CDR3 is TGTGCCAGCAGTCACAACGACTACGAGCAGTACTTC. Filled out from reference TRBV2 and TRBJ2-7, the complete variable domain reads EPEVTQTPSHQVTQMGQEVILRCVPISNHLYFYWYRQILGQKVEFLVSFYNNEISEKSEIFDDQFSVERPDGSNFTLKIRSTKLEDSAMYFCASSHNDYEQYFGPGTRLTVT.

CDR3 protein: CAWTASSAGELFF. DNA for the CDR3: TGTGCCTGGACCGCTAGTTCCGCCGGGGAGCTGTTTTTT. The chain has TRBV30 and TRBJ2-2; D uncertain. The CDR3 extends over 13 amino acids. The V gene's germline CDR1 is GTSNPN and CDR2 SVGIG (reference sequence). Trimming removed 4 bases from V and 6 bases from J, with 12 bases in between.

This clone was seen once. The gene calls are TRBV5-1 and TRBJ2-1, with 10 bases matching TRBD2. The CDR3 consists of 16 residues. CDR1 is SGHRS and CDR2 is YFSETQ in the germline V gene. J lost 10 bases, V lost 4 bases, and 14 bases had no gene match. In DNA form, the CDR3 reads TGCGCCAGCAGCCTACCAGGACTAGCGGCCTCGGGGGAGCAGTTCTTC. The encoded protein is CASSLPGLAASGEQFF.

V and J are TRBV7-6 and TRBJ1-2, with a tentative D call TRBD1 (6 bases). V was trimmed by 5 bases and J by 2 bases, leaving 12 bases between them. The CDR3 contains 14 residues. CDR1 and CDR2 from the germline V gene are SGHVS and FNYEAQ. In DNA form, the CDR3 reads TGTGCCAGCAGCCCGGGACAACCAAACTATGGCTACACCTTC. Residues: CASSPGQPNYGYTF.